Below, 15 T cell receptor beta chains from the same sample are listed, as sequenced in a study of cytomegalovirus exposure and HLA in healthy donors. The data were produced by immunoSEQ multiplex PCR, yet TCRdb's version contains in-frame clones alone and is incomplete. This sample has around 150,000 clones, with approximately 86% found just once. Material: PBMCs. The receptor set was obtained from a woman aged 18 to 35 in good health and CMV-seronegative.

V and J are TRBV25-1 and TRBJ1-2; D is ambiguous. Germline V gives CDR1 MGHDK, CDR2 SYGVNS. V was trimmed by 5 bases and J by 8 bases, leaving 15 bases between them. The CDR3 length is 13 residues. The CDR3 nucleotides read TGTGCCAGCAGTTTCGCGAGTTTTTTGGGCTACACCTTC. Its translation: CASSFASFLGYTF.

The chain uses TRBV19 and TRBJ2-7; 9 bases are a match to TRBD1. From germline, CDR1 is LNHDA and CDR2 SQIVND (reference sequence). CDR3 length: 15 residues. Germline trimming cut 6 bases from V and 6 bases from J; bases unmatched to any gene: 12. In DNA form, the CDR3 reads TGTGCCAGTAGCCGGGGGGACAGGGCTATCGGCGAGCAGTACTTC. It yields the protein CASSRGDRAIGEQYF.

This chain connects TRBV7-9 to TRBJ1-3; D is possibly TRBD1 (6 bases). The V end lost 6 bases, the J end lost 0 bases, and 15 bases lay between the germline ends. The V gene's germline CDR1 is SEHNR and CDR2 FQNEAQ (reference sequence). CDR3 length: 16 residues. CDR3 coding DNA: TGTGCCAGCAGTCTATGGACAGACCTCTCTGGAAACACCATATATTTT. Translated: CASSLWTDLSGNTIYF.

The chain uses TRBV18 and TRBJ2-1, with 11 bases lining up with TRBD1. This CDR3 is 16 amino acids long. In germline, CDR1 is KGHSH, CDR2 LQKENI. Trimming cost V 6 bases and J 8 bases; bases outside gene matches: 12. CDR3 protein: CASSPSSGTGGDEQFF. The CDR3 region has the DNA TGTGCCAGCTCTCCCTCCTCCGGGACAGGGGGAGATGAGCAGTTCTTC.

This clone was seen a single time. This chain connects TRBV5-1 to TRBJ2-7, with a tentative D call TRBD1 (5 bases). Germline V gene data show CDR1 as SGHRS and CDR2 as YFSETQ. The length of the CDR3 is 15 residues. V was trimmed by 0 bases and J by 4 bases, leaving 14 bases between them. Here the CDR3 reads CASSLGQLLPYEQYF. The DNA for the CDR3 is TGCGCCAGCAGCTTGGGACAGCTATTACCATACGAGCAGTACTTC.

This chain connects TRBV5-1 to TRBJ2-7; D not certain. The CDR3 has 15 amino acids. Trimming pared 5 bases from V and 5 bases from J, leaving 20 bases between. Germline CDR1 and CDR2: SGHRS and YFSETQ. The CDR3 nucleotides are TGCGCCAGCAGTCTCCCCCCTCCTGACACCCACGAGCAGTACTTC. As protein: CASSLPPPDTHEQYF.

The rearrangement joins TRBV4-1 to TRBJ2-7; 16 bases map to TRBD2. This CDR3 has 17 residues. Trimming cost V 4 bases and J 2 bases; bases outside gene matches: 5. Germline CDR1 reads MGHRA; CDR2 reads YSYEKL. The CDR3 loop reads CASSLTGLAGGAYEQYF. The CDR3 coding sequence is TGCGCCAGCAGCCTGACGGGACTAGCGGGAGGGGCCTACGAGCAGTACTTC.

The J gene is TRBJ1-1, the V gene TRBV5-1; D is unresolved. The length of the CDR3 is 14 residues. V was shortened by 1 base and J by 0 bases, with 7 bases between the two germline ends. Germline V CDR1 and CDR2: SGHRS, YFSETQ. CDR3 loop: CASSLTDMNTEAFF. The CDR3 bases are TGCGCCAGCAGCTTGACAGATATGAACACTGAAGCTTTCTTT. The whole variable domain, remainder taken from reference TRBV5-1 and TRBJ1-1, is KAGVTQTPRYLIKTRGQQVTLSCSPISGHRSVSWYQQTPGQGLQFLFEYFSETQRNKGNFPGRFSGRQFSNSRSEMNVSTLELGDSALYLCASSLTDMNTEAFFGQGTRLTVV.

The chain is built from TRBV5-5 and TRBJ1-2; tentatively, D is TRBD1 (6 bases). The germline gives CDR1 SGHKS, CDR2 YYEKEE (reference sequence). V gave up 4 bases and J gave up 9 bases, with 10 bases separating them. The CDR3 is 11 residues long. The CDR3 reads CASSGDTSYTF. The CDR3 DNA follows: TGTGCCAGCAGCGGGGACACCAGCTACACCTTC. Together with reference TRBV5-5 and TRBJ1-2, the CDR3 gives the full variable domain: DAGVTQSPTHLIKTRGQQVTLRCSPISGHKSVSWYQQVLGQGPQFIFQYYEKEERGRGNFPDRFSARQFPNYSSELNVNALLLGDSALYLCASSGDTSYTFGSGTRLTVV.

This sequence joins TRBV2 and TRBJ2-4; D may be TRBD1 (6 bases). Trimming removed 0 bases at V and 0 bases at J, with 12 bases between. This CDR3 has 17 residues. Germline V lookup: CDR1 SNHLY, CDR2 FYNNEI. CDR3 protein: CASSEARSRGAKNIQYF. The DNA of the CDR3 is TGTGCCAGCAGTGAAGCTCGGAGCAGGGGAGCCAAAAACATTCAGTACTTC. Supplemented by reference TRBV2 and TRBJ2-4, the full variable domain reads EPEVTQTPSHQVTQMGQEVILRCVPISNHLYFYWYRQILGQKVEFLVSFYNNEISEKSEIFDDQFSVERPDGSNFTLKIRSTKLEDSAMYFCASSEARSRGAKNIQYFGAGTRLSVL.

V and J are TRBV5-1 and TRBJ2-3; D call uncertain. This CDR3 is built from 11 residues. Germline assignment: CDR1 SGHRS and CDR2 YFSETQ. V was trimmed by 3 bases and J by 8 bases, leaving 7 bases between them. CDR3 loop: CASSYDITQYF. The DNA of the CDR3 is TGCGCCAGCAGCTACGACATTACGCAGTATTTT.

The chain recombines TRBV18 with TRBJ2-2; tentatively, D is TRBD1 (5 bases). The CDR3 covers 16 residues. V was trimmed by 6 bases and J by 0 bases, leaving 14 bases between them. CDR1 and CDR2 from the germline V gene are KGHSH and LQKENI. The CDR3 DNA sequence: TGTGCCAGCTCCCCCAGGGCCAAGGCGAACACCGGGGAGCTGTTTTTT. The encoded protein is CASSPRAKANTGELFF.

The CDR3 protein is CASSLQTSAQADTQYF. Here the CDR3 DNA reads TGTGCCAGCAGTTTACAAACTAGCGCTCAGGCGGATACGCAGTATTTT. This chain joins TRBV27 and TRBJ2-3; TRBD2 agrees at 7 bases. Germline assignment: CDR1 MNHEY and CDR2 SMNVEV (reference sequence). With 2 bases clipped from V and 6 bases from J, the junction kept 11 bases outside the gene matches. The CDR3 loop spans 16 amino acids.

The chain combines TRBV4-3 with TRBJ2-2; 8 bases line up with TRBD2. Unmatched junction bases numbered 5, after V lost 2 bases and J lost 6 bases. CDR3 size: 15 residues. Germline V gene data show CDR1 as LGHNA and CDR2 as YSLEER. The CDR3 region has the DNA TGCGCCAGCAGCCAATCGGGACTAGGGTCCGGGGAGCTGTTTTTT. It yields the protein CASSQSGLGSGELFF.

V usage is TRBV11-2 and J usage is TRBJ2-7; 7 positions match TRBD1. The CDR3 loop spans 15 amino acids. Trimming took 5 bases from V and 4 from J; bases not matched to a gene: 11. Germline CDR1 reads SGHAT; CDR2 reads FQNNGV. CDR3 in DNA: TGTGCCAGCAGCCGAGGGGCCGGGACAGCTTACGAGCAGTACTTC. Amino acid sequence: CASSRGAGTAYEQYF.